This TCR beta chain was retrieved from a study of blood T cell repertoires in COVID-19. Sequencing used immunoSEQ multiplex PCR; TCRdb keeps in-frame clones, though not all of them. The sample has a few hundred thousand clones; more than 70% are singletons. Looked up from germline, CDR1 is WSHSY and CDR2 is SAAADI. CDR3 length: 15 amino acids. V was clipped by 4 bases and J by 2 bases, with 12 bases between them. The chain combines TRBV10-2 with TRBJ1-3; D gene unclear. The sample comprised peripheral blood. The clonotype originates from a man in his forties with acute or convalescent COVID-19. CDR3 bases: TGCGCCAGCAGTGGCAGGTTAAGAACTGGAAACACCATATATTTT. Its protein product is CASSGRLRTGNTIYF.